This T cell receptor beta chain appears in the sequencing data of a study of T-cell reconstitution after alpha-beta-depleted transplantation in children (dated by TCRdb to 2016 to 2017). For context, the study as a whole: T-cell immune reconstitution after TCRalphabeta/CD19-depleted allogeneic hematopoietic cell transplantation in children was quantitatively tracked in the study by means of TCR repertoire profiling. Study-level results and caveats: The frequencies of hyperexpanded clones fell over the following months, and after one year, T-cell counts and TCRbeta diversity were mostly attributed to newly produced T cells. In some patients, the high TCRbeta diversity seen at day 60 was put down to recipient T cells and intrathymic progenitors that had survived conditioning. The apparently early alphabetaT-cell count recovery about two months after transplant was reportedly dependent on only several hundred rapidly expanded clones derived from non-depleted graft cells.

The library was generated by PCR. Sequencing relied on an Illumina HiSeq 2500. TCR library preparation used molecular barcoding, with unique molecular identifiers applied to normalize quantification of the TCRbeta repertoire. TCRdb reprocessed the public reads (quality trimming at Q25 with fastp, clone calling with MiXCR) and kept in-frame beta chains. Rows matching on CDR3 protein sequence are summarized as one entry with the most common DNA and genes. The sample table records a few hundred thousand distinct CDR3 sequences; about 24% of these occur just once. The top ten clones comprise about 4.8% of the sample. This clonotype was counted only a few times. Its antigen target is currently unknown. Per-base quality was not reported, and no clone a single base away is much larger than it. Trimming takes 0 bases from V and 6 bases from J, and the germline ends sit 10 bases apart. CDR1 and CDR2 were assigned from the germline V gene as MGHRA and YSYEKL. Including the terminal cysteine and phenylalanine, the CDR3 comprises 14 residues. CDR3 DNA only is kept here, 42 bases in frame from base 1.

This specimen's treatment or condition label, interpreted: allogeneic hematopoietic cell transplantation with graft depleted of TCRalphabeta T cells and CD19 B cells. The children who served as transplant recipients had been given grafts of TCRalphabeta/CD19-depleted allogeneic hematopoietic cells. The TCR was taken from a female patient aged 2 to 10 who had a stem cell transplant for congenital amegakaryocytic thrombocytopenia, so the T cells may come from the graft donor. This receptor chain uses TRBV4-1 and TRBJ2-3, with the D segment possibly TRBD1 or TRBD2, each aligning over 5 bases. Sequences were derived from PBMCs, mostly from graft donor cells, sampled 360 days after TCRalphabeta/CD19-depleted stem cell transplant. DNA sequence: TGCGCCAGCAGCCAAGATCTAGGGGAGGATACGCAGTATTTT. Translated, it gives CASSQDLGEDTQYF.